The 19 T cell receptor beta chains below come from one sample, sequenced in a study of OX40 agonist ivuxolimab in advanced cancers. Profiling relied on immunoSEQ multiplex PCR, and the TCRdb table lists in-frame clones only, not all of them. The sample records 95,000 to 100,000 clones, just under 85% being singletons. Sample: CD4+ or CD8+ T cells sorted from blood, taken in a trial of the OX40 agonist ivuxolimab. Every receptor here comes from an adult with an advanced solid tumor such as melanoma, head and neck, liver or kidney cancer.

The chain has TRBV5-4 and TRBJ1-4; the D is unclear. The ends were cut back, 4 bases at V and 8 bases at J, with 18 bases in the middle. Germline V gene lookup returns CDR1 SGHNT and CDR2 YYREEE (reference sequence). The CDR3 contains 15 residues. CDR3 region: CASSPQGLFGEKLFF. In DNA, the CDR3 is TGTGCCAGCAGCCCGCAAGGCCTTTTTGGCGAAAAACTGTTTTTT.

This clone has only one observation. The chain combines TRBV7-2 with TRBJ1-5, with 8 positions matching TRBD1. The V segment lost 1 base and the J segment 3 bases; nucleotides outside the gene matches: 5. CDR1 and CDR2 (germline): SGHTA, FQGNSA. CDR3 length equals 16 residues. CDR3 nucleotides: TGTGCCAGCAGCTTAGAATCGACAGGGGTCAATCAGCCCCAGCATTTT. Its protein is CASSLESTGVNQPQHF.

The genes are TRBV15 and TRBJ1-5; perhaps TRBD1 as D (6 bases). The CDR3 has 16 residues. Germline CDR1 LNHNV, CDR2 YYDKDF (reference sequence). Trimming shortened V by 0 bases and J by 3 bases, and 12 bases separated the two germline ends. In nucleotides, the CDR3 is TGTGCCACCAGCAGAGATACAGGGAACTTCAATCAGCCCCAGCATTTT. Protein sequence: CATSRDTGNFNQPQHF.

This chain links TRBV28 with TRBJ2-5, with D possibly being TRBD1 (5 bases). Germline V gene data show CDR1 as MDHEN and CDR2 as SYDVKM. V was trimmed by 0 bases and J by 5 bases, leaving 16 bases between them. CDR3 size: 16 residues. The CDR3 sequence is CASSLWGQGRGETQYF. The DNA of the CDR3 is TGTGCCAGCAGTTTATGGGGGCAGGGAAGAGGCGAGACCCAGTACTTC. Full variable domain (missing parts from reference TRBV28 and TRBJ2-5): DVKVTQSSRYLVKRTGEKVFLECVQDMDHENMFWYRQDPGLGLRLIYFSYDVKMKEKGDIPEGYSVSREKKERFSLILESASTNQTSMYLCASSLWGQGRGETQYFGPGTRLLVL.

The CDR3 protein is CAMPVPTSGAQSSYNEQFF. In DNA form, the CDR3 reads TGCGCCATGCCGGTACCAACTAGCGGGGCGCAGAGCTCCTACAATGAGCAGTTCTTC. The chain couples TRBV23-1 to TRBJ2-1; 10 bases line up with TRBD2. TRBV23-1 belongs to the ORF category, with a function that is uncertain. The V and J ends lost 10 bases and 0 bases, in that order; junction bases with no gene match: 18. The length of the CDR3 is 19 residues.

In nucleotides, the CDR3 is TGTGCCAGCAGCCGGGACCGCACAGATACGCAGTATTTT. This gives the protein CASSRDRTDTQYF. The V call is TRBV7-7, the J call TRBJ2-3, with D perhaps matching TRBD1 or TRBD2 (5 bases each). CDR1 and CDR2 from the germline V gene are SSHAT and FNYEAQ (reference sequence). V lost 5 bases to trimming and J lost 1 base, with 7 bases between them. The CDR3 has 13 amino acids. The complete variable domain, with remaining parts taken from reference TRBV7-7 and TRBJ2-3, reads GAGVSQSPRYKVTKRGQDVTLRCDPISSHATLYWYQQALGQGPEFLTYFNYEAQPDKSGLPSDRFSAERPEGSISTLTIQRTEQRDSAMYRCASSRDRTDTQYFGPGTRLTVL.

The chain couples TRBV6-5 to TRBJ1-2; D gene ambiguous. Trimming shortened V by 6 bases and J by 5 bases, and 19 bases separated the two germline ends. The V gene's germline CDR1 is MNHEY and CDR2 SVGAGI. The length of the CDR3 is 15 residues. The CDR3 spells CASRAPTKGLYGYTF. CDR3 in DNA: TGTGCCAGCAGGGCCCCAACCAAAGGCCTGTATGGCTACACCTTC.

As DNA, the CDR3 is TGTGCCAGCAGTGACCCTGGGGCCAACGTCCTGACTTTC. It codes for CASSDPGANVLTF. The J gene is TRBJ2-6, the V gene TRBV25-1; no definite D call. The CDR3 has 13 amino acids. Germline V gene sequence: CDR1 MGHDK, CDR2 SYGVNS. The ends were cut back, 3 bases at V and 2 bases at J, with 2 bases in the middle. The complete variable domain, with remaining parts taken from reference TRBV25-1 and TRBJ2-6, reads EADIYQTPRYLVIGTGKKITLECSQTMGHDKMYWYQQDPGMELHLIHYSYGVNSTEKGDLSSESTVSRIRTEHFPLTLESARPSHTSQYLCASSDPGANVLTFGAGSRLTVL.

The gene calls are TRBV6-5 and TRBJ2-3; D gene uncertain. V was trimmed by 2 bases and J by 0 bases, leaving 12 bases between them. This CDR3 spans 16 amino acids. Germline V gives CDR1 MNHEY, CDR2 SVGAGI. The CDR3 nucleotides are TGTGCCAGCAGTTACACACGGGCGACTAGCACAGATACGCAGTATTTT. It translates to CASSYTRATSTDTQYF.

The V call is TRBV5-6, the J call TRBJ2-1; the D gene could be TRBD1 or TRBD2 (5 bases each). The CDR3 sequence is 12 residues long. Trimming cost V 2 bases and J 10 bases, with 10 bases left between them. CDR1 is SGHDT and CDR2 is YYEEEE in the germline V gene. The CDR3: CASSFWGTEQFF. The CDR3 DNA sequence: TGTGCCAGCAGCTTTTGGGGGACCGAGCAGTTCTTC.

The V gene is TRBV2, the J gene TRBJ2-5, with TRBD2 identical over 8 bases. CDR3 length: 13 amino acids. Looked up from germline, CDR1 is SNHLY and CDR2 is FYNNEI. V trimming: 6 bases; J trimming: 7 bases; junction bases outside the gene matches: 7. The CDR3 protein is CASSPTSEATQYF. DNA of the CDR3: TGTGCCAGCAGCCCGACTAGCGAGGCGACCCAGTACTTC. Based on the CDR3 plus reference TRBV2 and TRBJ2-5, the full variable domain is EPEVTQTPSHQVTQMGQEVILRCVPISNHLYFYWYRQILGQKVEFLVSFYNNEISEKSEIFDDQFSVERPDGSNFTLKIRSTKLEDSAMYFCASSPTSEATQYFGPGTRLLVL.

The chain recombines TRBV6-5 with TRBJ2-7, with a possible D match to TRBD1 (5 bases). The germline V gene has CDR1 MNHEY and CDR2 SVGAGI. The CDR3 runs 14 residues. V was cut by 4 bases and J by 6 bases, with 16 bases left in between. The chain's CDR3 is CASSLLRETGEQYF. The CDR3 bases are TGTGCCAGCAGTTTACTCAGGGAAACGGGCGAGCAGTACTTC.

This chain links TRBV7-8 with TRBJ2-7, with unresolved D. Germline CDR1 reads SGHVS; CDR2 reads FQNEAQ. This CDR3 is 12 amino acids long. The V and J ends lost 5 bases and 6 bases respectively, with 11 bases between them. CDR3 protein: CASSPRLGEQYF. The CDR3 nucleotides are TGTGCCAGCAGCCCCCGCCTAGGCGAGCAGTACTTC.

The chain employs TRBV5-1 and TRBJ2-6; 9 nucleotides align to TRBD1. J was trimmed by 2 bases and V by 4 bases; bases with no gene match: 10. CDR1 is SGHRS, CDR2 YFSETQ, per germline. The CDR3 is 18 residues long. For the CDR3, the DNA is TGCGCCAGCAGCCCAGGACGGGACAGGGTAGCTGGGGCCAACGTCCTGACTTTC. This sequence encodes CASSPGRDRVAGANVLTF.

The rearrangement uses TRBV20-1 and TRBJ2-5; D is ambiguous. The V end lost 6 bases, the J end lost 5 bases, and 10 bases lay between the germline ends. Per germline, CDR1 DFQATT and CDR2 SNEGSKA (reference sequence). The CDR3 covers 11 residues. The CDR3 region is CSAIDRETQYF. CDR3 sequence (DNA): TGCAGTGCCATAGATCGGGAGACCCAGTACTTC.

This chain uses TRBV7-2 with TRBJ1-2, with a weak D call TRBD1 (5 bases). CDR1 and CDR2 from the germline V gene are SGHTA and FQGNSA. Trimming took 1 base from V and 3 from J, leaving 9 bases between them. This CDR3 has 14 residues. DNA for the CDR3: TGTGCCAGCAGCTTAGTAGGGACTGACTATGGCTACACCTTC. Its translation: CASSLVGTDYGYTF. Looking up the rest from reference TRBV7-2 and TRBJ1-2 gives the full variable domain: GAGVSQSPSNKVTEKGKDVELRCDPISGHTALYWYRQSLGQGLEFLIYFQGNSAPDKSGLPSDRFSAERTGGSVSTLTIQRTQQEDSAVYLCASSLVGTDYGYTFGSGTRLTVV.

This sequence joins TRBV5-6 and TRBJ1-4; D is unclear. Trimming took 3 bases from V and 0 from J, leaving 12 bases between them. This CDR3 comprises 16 residues. Germline CDR1 and CDR2: SGHDT and YYEEEE. The CDR3 region is CASSSLHGATNEKLFF. The CDR3, as DNA: TGTGCCAGCAGCTCCCTACATGGTGCAACTAATGAAAAACTGTTTTTT.

The chain employs TRBV6-5 and TRBJ1-5; possible D gene TRBD1, 5 bases. The V and J ends lost 10 bases and 3 bases respectively, with 13 bases between them. The germline V gene encodes CDR1 MNHEY and CDR2 SVGAGI. This CDR3 is built from 13 residues. The CDR3 loop is CATKAGNNQPQHF. The CDR3 bases are TGTGCCACCAAGGCAGGGAACAATCAGCCCCAGCATTTT.

The chain carries TRBV18 and TRBJ2-5; no clear D. The DNA end favors TRBJ2-7, so the J call may be wrong. Looked up from germline, CDR1 is KGHSH and CDR2 is LQKENI. This CDR3 has 14 amino acids. DNA of the CDR3: TGTGCCAGCTCACCAGCCGGACGGAATTACGAGCAGTACTTC. It yields the protein CASSPAGRNYEQYF.